The T cell receptor (beta chain) described here comes from a study of shared clonotypes between healthy human individuals. The germline V gene has CDR1 MDHEN and CDR2 SYDVKM. This CDR3 contains 12 residues. Trimming took off 6 bases at V and 0 bases at J, with 3 bases between the two ends. A remark on this clone: The same CDR3 is also encoded by other DNA sequences in this sample.

TCRdb's table, derived via immunoSEQ multiplex PCR, lists solely in-frame clones and lacks some. This repertoire shows 2 million to 2.5 million clones, 85% to 95% found once; its top ten account for 0.37%. This chain connects TRBV28 to TRBJ1-5, with D uncertain. The material sequenced was naive CD4+ T cells from PBMCs. This sample's subset: CD45RA+ positively selected. The sequence derives from a man younger than 30 in good health. Some clones in this sample may be carry-over from other donors' samples. CDR3 bases: TGTGCCAGCAGGGGTAGCAATCAGCCCCAGCATTTT. Translated: CASRGSNQPQHF.